This T cell receptor (beta chain) appears in the sequencing data of a study of blood T cell repertoires in COVID-19. Overall study: Acute and convalescent COVID-19 samples came from the United States, Italy and Spain.

CDR1 and CDR2 (germline): LNHNV, YYDKDF (reference sequence). V lost 3 bases, J lost 4 bases, and 20 bases stayed unmatched. The CDR3 has 19 residues. This study enrolled people aged roughly 18 to 100 from roughly 24 US geographic areas. Donors in Cohort 3 who had recovered were those with two negative PCRs, healthcare professional clearance, or resolution of their symptoms. Sequenced by immunoSEQ multiplex PCR; TCRdb stores in-frame clones only, minus some. The sample lists 180,000 or so clones; roughly 88% were seen once. The origin of this receptor is a man aged 45-65 years who had recovered from COVID-19. The specimen sequenced was PBMCs or T cells enriched from blood (not recorded which). The genes are TRBV15 and TRBJ1-2; 7 bases line up with TRBD1. Written as DNA, the CDR3 is TGTGCCACCAGCAGGGGGTCCTATTCGAAGAACAGGGGTGGCTATGGCTACACCTTC. Its translation: CATSRGSYSKNRGGYGYTF.